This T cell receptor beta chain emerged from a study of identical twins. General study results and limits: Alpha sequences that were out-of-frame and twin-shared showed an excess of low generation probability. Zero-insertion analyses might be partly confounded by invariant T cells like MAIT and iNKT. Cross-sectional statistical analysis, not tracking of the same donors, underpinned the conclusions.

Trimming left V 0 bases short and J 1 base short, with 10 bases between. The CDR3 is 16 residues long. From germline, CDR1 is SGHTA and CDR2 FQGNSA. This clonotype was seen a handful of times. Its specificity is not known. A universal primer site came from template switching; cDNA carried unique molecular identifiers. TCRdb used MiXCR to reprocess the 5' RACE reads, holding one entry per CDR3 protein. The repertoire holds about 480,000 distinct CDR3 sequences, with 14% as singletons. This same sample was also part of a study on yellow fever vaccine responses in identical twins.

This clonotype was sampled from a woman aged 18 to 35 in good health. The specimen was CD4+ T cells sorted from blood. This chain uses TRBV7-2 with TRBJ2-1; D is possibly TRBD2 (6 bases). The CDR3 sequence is CASSLAAGLSYNEQFF. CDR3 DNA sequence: TGTGCCAGCAGCTTAGCGGCGGGGCTATCCTACAATGAGCAGTTCTTC.